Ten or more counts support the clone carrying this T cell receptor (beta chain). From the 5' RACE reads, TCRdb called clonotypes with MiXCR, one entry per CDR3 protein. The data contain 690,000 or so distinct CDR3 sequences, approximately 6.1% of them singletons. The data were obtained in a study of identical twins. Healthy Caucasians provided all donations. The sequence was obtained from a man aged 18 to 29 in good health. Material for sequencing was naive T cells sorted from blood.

CDR3 loop: CSVGRKSQQETQYF. The CDR3 DNA reads as TGCAGCGTTGGGCGAAAGAGTCAACAAGAGACCCAGTACTTC. The V call is TRBV29-1, the J call TRBJ2-5; D is unclear. Trimming cost V 4 bases and J 2 bases, with 14 bases left between them. Per the germline V gene, CDR1 is SQVTM and CDR2 is ANQGSEA. The CDR3 extends over 14 amino acids.